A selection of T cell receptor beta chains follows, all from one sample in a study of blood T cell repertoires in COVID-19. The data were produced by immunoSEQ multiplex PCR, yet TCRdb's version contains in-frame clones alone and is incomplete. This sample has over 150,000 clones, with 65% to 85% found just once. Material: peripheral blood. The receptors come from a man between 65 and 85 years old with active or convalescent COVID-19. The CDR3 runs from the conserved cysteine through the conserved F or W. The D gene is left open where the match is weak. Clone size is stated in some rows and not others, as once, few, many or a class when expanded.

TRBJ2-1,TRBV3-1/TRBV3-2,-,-,TGTGCCAGCAGCCAAGTGGCGGTCCTCGGCCTGTTCTTC,CASSQVAVLGLFF
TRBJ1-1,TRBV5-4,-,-,TGTGCCAGCAGCCCGGTGGGGGGGGACACTGAAGCTTTCTTT,CASSPVGGDTEAFF
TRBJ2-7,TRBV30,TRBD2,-,TGTGCCTGGAGCTATAGCGGGCCCTACGAGCAGTACTTC,CAWSYSGPYEQYF
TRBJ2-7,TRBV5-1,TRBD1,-,TGCGCCAGCAGCTTGACCCCCCCTCGACAGGGTGGGTACGAGCAGTACTTC,CASSLTPPRQGGYEQYF
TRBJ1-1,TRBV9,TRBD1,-,TGTGCCAGCAGCGTAGGTACAGGGGACCCTAGGAACACTGAAGCTTTCTTT,CASSVGTGDPRNTEAFF
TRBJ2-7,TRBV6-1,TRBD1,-,TGTGCCAGCAGTGAGGGACAGGGGGATTTCTACGAGCAGTACTTC,CASSEGQGDFYEQYF
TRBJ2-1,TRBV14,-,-,TGTGCCAGCAGCCCGGGGGAAAGCTCCTACAATGAGCAGTTCTTC,CASSPGESSYNEQFF
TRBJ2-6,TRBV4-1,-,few,TGCGCCAGCAGCCCTGGGGCCGGGGCCAACGTCCTGACTTTC,CASSPGAGANVLTF
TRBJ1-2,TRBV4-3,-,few,TGCGCCAGCAGCCAAGGTCCGGGCGCTAGGGGTGGCTACACCTTC,CASSQGPGARGGYTF
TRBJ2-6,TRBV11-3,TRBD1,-,TGTGCCAGCAGCCTAGGGGACAGGGGCTCTGGGGCCAACGTCCTGACTTTC,CASSLGDRGSGANVLTF
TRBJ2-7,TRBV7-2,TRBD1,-,TGTGCCAGCAGCTCGACAGGGTACAGTGCCTACGAGCAGTACTTC,CASSSTGYSAYEQYF
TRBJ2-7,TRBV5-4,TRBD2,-,TGTGCCAGCAGCTTGGCCGGGACTAGCGCTACCTACGAGCAGTACTTC,CASSLAGTSATYEQYF
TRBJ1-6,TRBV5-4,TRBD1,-,TGTGCCAGCAGCCCACAGGGGTTGGATTCACCCCTCCACTTT,CASSPQGLDSPLHF
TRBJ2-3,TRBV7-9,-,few,TGTGCCAGCAGCTTACAGGGGTTAAGCACAGATACGCAGTATTTT,CASSLQGLSTDTQYF
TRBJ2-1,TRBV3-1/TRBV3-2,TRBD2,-,TGTGCCAGCAGTCTCGGACTAGCGGGTTACAATGAGCAGTTCTTC,CASSLGLAGYNEQFF
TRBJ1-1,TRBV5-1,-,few,TGCGCCAGCAGCTTGATTACCGGGAACACTGAAGCTTTCTTT,CASSLITGNTEAFF
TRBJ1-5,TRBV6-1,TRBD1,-,TGTGCCAGCAGTGAAGGGAGACAGGGCCACGGCAATCAGCCCCAGCATTTT,CASSEGRQGHGNQPQHF
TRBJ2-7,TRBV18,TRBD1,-,TGTGCCAGCTCACCTGACAGGGTAGGCTACGAGCAGTACTTC,CASSPDRVGYEQYF
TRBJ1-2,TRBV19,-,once,TGTGCCAGTAGTCTGACGGATCCCGACATCTATGGCTACACCTTC,CASSLTDPDIYGYTF
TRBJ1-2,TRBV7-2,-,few,TGTGCCAGCAGCTTAGCTGAGGAGCGGAGGGGCTACACCTTC,CASSLAEERRGYTF
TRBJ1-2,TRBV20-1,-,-,TGCAGTGCTAGAGAGTTCCGGGGTTACACCTTC,CSAREFRGYTF
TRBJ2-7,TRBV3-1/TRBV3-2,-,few,TGTGCCAGCAGCCAATCTCGGAGACTTAGCGAGCAGTACTTC,CASSQSRRLSEQYF
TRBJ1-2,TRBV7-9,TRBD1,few,TGTGCCAGCAGTTACTCCGGGACAGGGGTTGGCTACACCTTC,CASSYSGTGVGYTF
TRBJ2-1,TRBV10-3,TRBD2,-,TGTGCCATCAGTGATCGGGCTAGCGGGAGGGCCGGAGATGAGCAGTTCTTC,CAISDRASGRAGDEQFF
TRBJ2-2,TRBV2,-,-,TGTGCCAGCATGCGGGGTTTGAACACCGGGGAGCTGTTTTTT,CASMRGLNTGELFF
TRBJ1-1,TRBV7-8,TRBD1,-,TGTGCCAGCAGCCAAAGGACAGGGGGCGTCGTCACTGAAGCTTTCTTT,CASSQRTGGVVTEAFF
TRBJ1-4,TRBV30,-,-,TGTGCCTTCGTCCCTAAAGCAGGGTTGGTTGGTGAAAAACTGTTTTTT,CAFVPKAGLVGEKLFF
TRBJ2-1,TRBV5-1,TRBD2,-,TGCGCCAGCAGCGGAGGGACTAGCGGGAGGAGGGGTGAGCAGTTCTTC,CASSGGTSGRRGEQFF
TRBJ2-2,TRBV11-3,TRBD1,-,TGTGCCAGCAGCCACAACAGGGGGCAGGACACCGGGGAGCTGTTTTTT,CASSHNRGQDTGELFF
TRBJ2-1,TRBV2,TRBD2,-,TGTGCCAGCAGGTTACTAGCGGGGGCCTACAATGAGCAGTTCTTC,CASRLLAGAYNEQFF
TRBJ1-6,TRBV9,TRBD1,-,TGTGCCAGCAGCGGGACAGGGTTCGATTCACCCCTCCACTTT,CASSGTGFDSPLHF
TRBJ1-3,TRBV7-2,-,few,TGTGCCAGCAGCCCTAGCGGGGCCCGCAGCTCTGGAAACACCATATATTTT,CASSPSGARSSGNTIYF
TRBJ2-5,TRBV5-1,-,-,TGCGCCAGCAGCTTCGGGAAGGGCTGGGGAGAGACCCAGTACTTC,CASSFGKGWGETQYF
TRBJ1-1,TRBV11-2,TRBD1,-,TGTGCCAGCAGCAAAACAGGGGAGAGGGGGATGAACACTGAAGCTTTCTTT,CASSKTGERGMNTEAFF
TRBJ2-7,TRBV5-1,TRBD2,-,TGCGCCAGCAACCGGGACTACAACTACGAGCAGTACTTC,CASNRDYNYEQYF
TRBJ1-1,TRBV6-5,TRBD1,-,TGTGCCAGCAGTTACTCTGGACAGGGGGCTGAAGCTTTCTTT,CASSYSGQGAEAFF
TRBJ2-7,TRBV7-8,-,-,TGTGCCAGCAGCTCCCTTTTAGGGGGACGGCAAGGGGTAGGAGGCGAGCAGTACTTC,CASSSLLGGRQGVGGEQYF
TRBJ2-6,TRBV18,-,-,TGTGCCAGCTCACGGGAGGTTAACTCTGGGGCCAACGTCCTGACTTTC,CASSREVNSGANVLTF
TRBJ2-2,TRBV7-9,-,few,TGTGCCAGCAGCTTAGCTTCGTCAACGGCGAACACCGGGGAGCTGTTTTTT,CASSLASSTANTGELFF
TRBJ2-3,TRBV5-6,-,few,TGTGCCAGCAGCATGAATCCTCAGGTGACAGATACGCAGTATTTT,CASSMNPQVTDTQYF
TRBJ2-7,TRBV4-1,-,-,TGCGCCAGCAGCCAAATTTTTCGAGCCCTGAGCTCCTACGAGCAGTACTTC,CASSQIFRALSSYEQYF
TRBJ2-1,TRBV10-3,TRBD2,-,TGTGCCATCAGCCAGGGACGGGGGGAAGCAAATGAGCAGTTCTTC,CAISQGRGEANEQFF
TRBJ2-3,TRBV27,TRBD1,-,TGTGCCAGCAGTAGTCTGTGGGACAGGGATGGCCCAGATACGCAGTATTTT,CASSSLWDRDGPDTQYF
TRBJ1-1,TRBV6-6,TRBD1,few,TGTGCCAGCAGAACACTCGGGACAGTGAACACTGAAGCTTTCTTT,CASRTLGTVNTEAFF
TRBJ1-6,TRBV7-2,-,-,TGTGCCAGCAGCTTAGGAAGCAGGTCCGAGACACCCCTCCACTTT,CASSLGSRSETPLHF
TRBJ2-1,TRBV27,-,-,TGTGCCAGCAGCCCCGAGACAGTTTTCCCGAACAATGAGCAGTTCTTC,CASSPETVFPNNEQFF
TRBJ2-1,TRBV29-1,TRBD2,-,TGCAGCGTTGGGGCCACTAGCGGGGCCTACAATGAGCAGTTCTTC,CSVGATSGAYNEQFF
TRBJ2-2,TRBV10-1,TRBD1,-,TGCGCCAGCAGGGGACAGGGGTCCGGGGAGCTGTTTTTT,CASRGQGSGELFF
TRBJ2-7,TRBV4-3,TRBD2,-,TGCGCCAGCAGCCAAGGCGGGGGGCTGGGAGCGTACGAGCAGTACTTC,CASSQGGGLGAYEQYF
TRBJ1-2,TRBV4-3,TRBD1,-,TGCGCCAGCAGCCGTGACAGGGGGCGCGACTATGGCTACACCTTC,CASSRDRGRDYGYTF
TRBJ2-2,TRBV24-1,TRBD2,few,TGTGCCACCAGTGATTTAGGGACTAGCGGGAGGCCGTGGACCGGGGAGCTGTTTTTT,CATSDLGTSGRPWTGELFF
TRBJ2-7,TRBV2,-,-,TGTGCCACTCTTGCGGGGGCCCCCTCCTACGAGCAGTACTTC,CATLAGAPSYEQYF
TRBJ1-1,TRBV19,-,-,TGTGCCAGTATTTTGGGGCCCGGCACTGAAGCTTTCTTT,CASILGPGTEAFF
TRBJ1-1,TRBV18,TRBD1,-,TGTGCCAGCTCAACCACAGGGGGCACTGAAGCTTTCTTT,CASSTTGGTEAFF
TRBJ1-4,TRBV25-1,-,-,TGTGCCAGCAGTGAATCCGGCGGGGGTAATGAAAAACTGTTTTTT,CASSESGGGNEKLFF
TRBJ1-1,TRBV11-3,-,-,TGTGCCAGCAGCTTAGGGGCCGGGGACACTGAAGCTTTCTTT,CASSLGAGDTEAFF
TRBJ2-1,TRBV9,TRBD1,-,TGTGCCAGCAGCGTAGACGGACAGGGGGTAGGCAATGAGCAGTTCTTC,CASSVDGQGVGNEQFF
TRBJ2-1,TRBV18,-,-,TGTGCCAGCTCACTCGACAGTGTACCCTACAATGAGCAGTTCTTC,CASSLDSVPYNEQFF
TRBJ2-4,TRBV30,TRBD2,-,TGTGCCTGGAGTTTCAGGACTAGCGGGATAGCCAAAAACATTCAGTACTTC,CAWSFRTSGIAKNIQYF
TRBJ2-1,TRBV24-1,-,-,TGTGCCACCAGTGCCCCCGGGATGGCTATTGGGAATGAGCAGTTCTTC,CATSAPGMAIGNEQFF